This T cell receptor beta chain was captured in a study of blood T cell repertoires in COVID-19. This clone was counted a single time. V was shortened by 7 bases and J by 0 bases, with 14 bases between the two germline ends. Looked up from germline, CDR1 is SGHRS and CDR2 is YFSETQ. The CDR3 has 15 residues. Data came from immunoSEQ multiplex PCR; TCRdb stores just in-frame clones and leaves some out. The sample gives tens of thousands of clones, around 90% of which show up once; 0.65% to 0.95% is in the top ten. Sequenced material: peripheral blood. The clonotype was recovered from a woman older than 75 with acute or convalescent COVID-19. The V call is TRBV5-1, the J call TRBJ2-1; tentatively, D is TRBD2 (5 bases). DNA of the CDR3: TGCGCCAGCGCAACGAGTGGGAGCTCCTACAATGAGCAGTTCTTC. This translates into CASATSGSSYNEQFF.